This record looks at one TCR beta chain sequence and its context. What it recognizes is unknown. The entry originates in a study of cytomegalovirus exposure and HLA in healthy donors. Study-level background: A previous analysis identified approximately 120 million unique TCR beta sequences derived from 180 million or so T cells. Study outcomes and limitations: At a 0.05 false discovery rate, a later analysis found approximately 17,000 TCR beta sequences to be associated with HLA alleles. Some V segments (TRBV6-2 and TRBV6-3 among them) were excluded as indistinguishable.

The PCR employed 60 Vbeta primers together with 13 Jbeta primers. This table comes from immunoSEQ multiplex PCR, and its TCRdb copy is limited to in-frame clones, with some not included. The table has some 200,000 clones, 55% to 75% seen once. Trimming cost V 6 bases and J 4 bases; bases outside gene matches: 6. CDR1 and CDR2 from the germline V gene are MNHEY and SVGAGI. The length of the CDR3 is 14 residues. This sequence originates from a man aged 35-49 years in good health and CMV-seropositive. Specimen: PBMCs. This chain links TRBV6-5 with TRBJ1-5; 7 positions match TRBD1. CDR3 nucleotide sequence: TGTGCCAGCAGCCGCCAGGGGGTGAATCAGCCCCAGCATTTT. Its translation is CASSRQGVNQPQHF.